What follows is one T cell receptor (beta chain) and its context. As yet, its antigen is unknown. Generated by immunoSEQ multiplex PCR, the TCRdb table keeps only in-frame clones and is missing some. Among 120,000 or so clones listed, approximately 89% were seen once. This record belongs to a study of T cell responses to AZD1222 COVID-19 vaccine. Findings and limits, study-wide: Reportedly, close to half of spike-specific TCRs are directed against unmutated variant regions.

CDR3 length: 15 amino acids. Trimming stripped 6 bases from V and 2 bases from J, with 16 bases between. The germline V gene has CDR1 MNHEY and CDR2 SVGAGI. This TCR was sampled from an adult in good health. The chain has TRBV6-5 and TRBJ1-2; a weak D match, TRBD1 (5 bases). Specimen: peripheral blood, collected on day 0 of AZD1222 vaccination. The CDR3 loop reads CASSTLGVRNYGYTF. The DNA of the CDR3 is TGTGCCAGCAGCACCCTGGGGGTCCGGAACTATGGCTACACCTTC.